The present T cell receptor beta chain was sequenced within a study of post-analysis software for immune sequencing data. Looking at the study overall: Relapsing-remitting, secondary progressive and progressive-relapsing courses of multiple sclerosis were included. Broader study findings: Patients had higher frequencies than controls of about five TRBV segments, including TRBV5-6, TRBV5-1 and TRBV20-1. When compared against controls, multiple sclerosis patients showed significantly lower normalized Chao1 diversity.

CDR1 and CDR2 (germline): LGHDT, YNNKEL (reference sequence). CDR3 size: 14 residues. Trimming left V 3 bases short and J 10 bases short, with 16 bases between. This clonotype has only a few counts. As yet, its antigen is unknown. Built from TCR beta cDNA, the libraries had unique molecular identifiers in them. Each batch of roughly 0.9 to 10 million T cells produced 500,000 to 600,000 cDNA molecules. TCRdb itself ran the PCR reads through MiXCR, one entry per CDR3 protein. The sample carries about 760,000 distinct CDR3 sequences, roughly 30% recorded once. Sequencing input: blood. The V gene is TRBV3-1, the J gene TRBJ2-1, with D possibly matching TRBD1 (6 bases). This TCR derives from a girl between 10 and 17 years old with multiple sclerosis. Here the CDR3 DNA reads TGTGCCAGCAGCCAGGGCTCACAGGGTGGGGAGCAGTTCTTC. As protein: CASSQGSQGGEQFF.